This T cell receptor (beta chain) is drawn from a study of neoadjuvant nivolumab and ipilimumab in lung cancer. Produced via immunoSEQ multiplex PCR; TCRdb's table is partial and in-frame only. Here the sample spans 6,200 or so clones, about 61% being singletons. The CDR3 loop spans 13 amino acids. Trimming took off 6 bases at V and 1 base at J, with 9 bases between the two ends. Germline V lookup: CDR1 WSHSY, CDR2 SAAADI. The starting material was tumor tissue, obtained after neoadjuvant nivolumab, alone or with ipilimumab, at or shortly before surgery. The receptor was isolated from an adult with non-small cell lung cancer. J is TRBJ1-1 and V is TRBV10-2; D is uncertain. CDR3 sequence (DNA): TGCGCCAGCAGGACTTCAAAGAACACTGAAGCTTTCTTT. Protein product: CASRTSKNTEAFF.